This T cell receptor beta chain was observed in a study of Graves' ophthalmopathy and Graves' hyperthyroidism. Findings and limits, study-wide: Blood shared most expanded thyroid clonotypes above 0.001 frequency.

Amplification of the TCR beta CDR3 regions used RNA transcripts (as template). The authors performed first-round RT-PCR with HTBI primers and then a second-round multiplex PCR. MiXCR was run by TCRdb on the multiplex PCR reads, yielding one entry per CDR3 protein. The data show roughly 170,000 distinct CDR3 sequences, with roughly two fifths seen just once and roughly 9% held by the top ten. This clonotype has a count of ten or more. Its antigen is as yet unknown. V lost 0 bases and J lost 10, with 15 bases in between. The CDR3 spans 14 residues. Germline loops: CDR1 MNHEY, CDR2 SVGAGI. Other autoimmune disease, uncontrolled infection, pregnancy and lactation led to exclusion. Out of 9 to 10 ml of fresh peripheral blood, PBMCs were obtained.

Material: peripheral blood. This receptor was obtained from a man aged 30 to 45 with Graves' ophthalmopathy. V and J are TRBV6-5 and TRBJ1-1; a possible D gene is TRBD1 (5 bases). This chain's CDR3 is CASSYSGASLGAFF. For the CDR3, the DNA is TGTGCCAGCAGTTACTCTGGGGCATCCTTGGGAGCTTTCTTT.